The present T cell receptor (beta chain) was sequenced within a study of T cell responses to AZD1222 COVID-19 vaccine. Study-level points and caveats: Repertoires were obtained solely post-peak T cell response.

Concerning this clone itself: The target antigen is unknown.

Assay used: immunoSEQ multiplex PCR; TCRdb lists only in-frame clones, some missing. The sample shows 110,000 to 150,000 clones, about 90% of them seen only once. Specimen: peripheral blood, collected on day 0 of AZD1222 vaccination. The TCR was taken from an adult in good health.

The DNA for the CDR3 is TGTGCCAGCCGGACGGGGGATACCTACGAGCAGTACTTC. Its translation is CASRTGDTYEQYF. The chain joins TRBV7-9 to TRBJ2-7, with D possibly TRBD2 on 6 matching bases. The V end was cut by 8 bases, the J end by 2 bases, with 13 bases between. CDR3 length: 13 amino acids. CDR1 and CDR2 from the germline V gene are SEHNR and FQNEAQ (reference sequence).